A selection of T cell receptor beta chains follows, all from one sample in a study of patients and donors after allogeneic stem cell transplantation. In TCRdb, the RT-PCR reads were re-called with MiXCR into one record per CDR3 protein. The sample records 200,000 to 250,000 distinct CDR3 sequences, 13% to 15% being singletons. The sample comprised blood, either unsorted or a sorted T cell fraction (not recorded which). These receptors originate from a human donor who was either an allogeneic HSCT recipient or a stem cell or donor lymphocyte infusion donor (not recorded which). It is not recorded whose cells these are; they may come from a transplant donor. Each CDR3 is given with its conserved first and last residue. The D gene is left open where the match is weak. The size entry is marked missing in some rows and otherwise reads once, few, many or a size class.

J gene	clone size	V gene	D gene	CDR3 protein	CDR3 DNA
TRBJ2-1	few	TRBV29-1	TRBD1	CSVEGTVSYNEQFF	TGCAGCGTTGAGGGGACAGTTTCTTACAATGAGCAGTTCTTC
TRBJ1-5	.	TRBV6-2/TRBV6-3	.	CASRTRETWAQPQHF	TGTGCCAGCAGAACCAGGGAAACGTGGGCTCAGCCCCAGCATTTT
TRBJ1-5	many	TRBV12-3/TRBV12-4	TRBD1	CASTRDRNQPQHF	TGTGCCAGCACCCGGGACAGAAATCAGCCCCAGCATTTT
TRBJ2-5	few	TRBV5-4	.	CASSLGGVGAGETQYF	TGTGCCAGCAGCTTGGGCGGGGTGGGGGCCGGGGAGACCCAGTACTTC
TRBJ2-5	few	TRBV10-3	TRBD2	CAISESSGGGETQYF	TGTGCCATCAGTGAGTCTAGCGGGGGGGGAGAGACCCAGTACTTC
TRBJ2-5	few	TRBV6-2/TRBV6-3	.	CATIYRASAQETQYF	TGTGCCACCATTTACCGAGCTAGCGCCCAAGAGACCCAGTACTTC
TRBJ1-1	few	TRBV5-1	.	CASSQLRATNTEAFF	TGCGCCAGCAGCCAACTCCGGGCAACGAACACTGAAGCTTTCTTT
TRBJ1-6	few	TRBV13	.	CASSLNRQNPPLHF	TGTGCCAGCAGCTTGAACCGACAAAATCCACCCCTCCACTTT
TRBJ1-2	many	TRBV3-1	.	CASSQGDNYGYTF	TGTGCCAGCAGCCAAGGGGACAACTATGGCTACACCTTC
TRBJ1-5	few	TRBV30	.	CAWSGGNGGANQPQHF	TGTGCCTGGAGTGGTGGGAACGGAGGGGCCAATCAGCCCCAGCATTTT
TRBJ1-1	.	TRBV20-1	TRBD1	CSASSITGGMDHTEAFF	TGCAGTGCTAGCTCTATAACAGGGGGTATGGATCACACTGAAGCTTTCTTT
TRBJ2-7	.	TRBV20-1	TRBD2	CSAAPGLAGNEQYF	TGCAGTGCCGCACCGGGACTAGCGGGTAACGAGCAGTACTTC
TRBJ1-1	few	TRBV6-2/TRBV6-3	TRBD1	CASSTGTVEAFF	TGTGCCAGCAGTACCGGGACAGTTGAAGCTTTCTTT
TRBJ2-2	.	TRBV6-1	TRBD2	CASSERTSGGASGELFF	TGTGCCAGCAGTGAGCGGACTAGCGGGGGGGCTTCCGGGGAGCTGTTTTTT
TRBJ1-4	.	TRBV4-2	.	CASSQDGDIEKLFF	TGTGCCAGCAGCCAAGATGGTGACATTGAAAAACTGTTTTTT
TRBJ1-2	many	TRBV20-1	TRBD1	CSAHGQARKRGYTF	TGCAGTGCTCACGGACAGGCCCGAAAAAGGGGCTACACCTTC
TRBJ2-3	.	TRBV4-3	TRBD2	CASSQRPSLIAGDTDTQYF	TGCGCCAGCAGCCAACGCCCTTCCCTAATAGCGGGGGACACAGATACGCAGTATTTT
TRBJ2-2	many	TRBV2	TRBD1	CASGLDRESTGELFF	TGTGCCAGCGGCCTGGACAGGGAGAGTACCGGGGAGCTGTTTTTT
TRBJ2-1	.	TRBV7-9	TRBD2	CASTLAGGYNEQFF	TGTGCCAGCACCTTAGCGGGAGGTTACAATGAGCAGTTCTTC
TRBJ2-1	.	TRBV9	.	CASSVGTGFNEQFF	TGTGCCAGCAGCGTAGGAACAGGGTTCAATGAGCAGTTCTTC
TRBJ2-5	few	TRBV6-1	.	CASSEAQGGTQYF	TGTGCCAGCAGTGAAGCGCAGGGGGGGACCCAGTACTTC
TRBJ2-1	few	TRBV24-1	.	CATSERSSYNEQFF	TGTGCCACCAGTGAACGGAGCTCCTACAATGAGCAGTTCTTC
TRBJ1-2	.	TRBV7-9	.	CASTHLGAYGYTF	TGTGCCAGCACCCATCTCGGCGCCTATGGCTACACCTTC